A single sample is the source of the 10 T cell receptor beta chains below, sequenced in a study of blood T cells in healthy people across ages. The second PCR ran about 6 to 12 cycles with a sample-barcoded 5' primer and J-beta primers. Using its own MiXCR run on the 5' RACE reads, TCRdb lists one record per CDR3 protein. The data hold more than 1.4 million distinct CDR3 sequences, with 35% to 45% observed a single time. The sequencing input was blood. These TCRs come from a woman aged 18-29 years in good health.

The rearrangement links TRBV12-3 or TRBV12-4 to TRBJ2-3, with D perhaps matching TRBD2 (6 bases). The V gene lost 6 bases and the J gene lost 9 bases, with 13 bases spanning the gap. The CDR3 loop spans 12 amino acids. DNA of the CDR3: TGTGCCAGCAGCCGACTAGGGAACACGCAGTATTTT. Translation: CASSRLGNTQYF.

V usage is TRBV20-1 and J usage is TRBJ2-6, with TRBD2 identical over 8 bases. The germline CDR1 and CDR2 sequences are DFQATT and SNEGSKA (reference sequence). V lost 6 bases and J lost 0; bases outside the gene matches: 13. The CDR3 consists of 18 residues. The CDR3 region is CSATGWREDRSGANVLTF. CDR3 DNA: TGCAGTGCGACAGGCTGGCGGGAGGACCGCTCTGGGGCCAACGTCCTGACTTTC.

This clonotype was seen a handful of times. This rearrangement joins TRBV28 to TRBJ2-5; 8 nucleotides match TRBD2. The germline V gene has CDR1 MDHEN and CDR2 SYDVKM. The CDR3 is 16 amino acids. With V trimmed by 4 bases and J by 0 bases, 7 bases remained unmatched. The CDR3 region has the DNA TGTGCCAGCAGTTCCCAACTAGCGGCAGACCAAGAGACCCAGTACTTC. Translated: CASSSQLAADQETQYF.

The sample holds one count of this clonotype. CDR3: CAWSLQGYGYTF. The CDR3 DNA sequence: TGTGCCTGGAGTTTGCAGGGCTATGGCTACACCTTC. J is TRBJ1-2 and V is TRBV30, with a possible D match to TRBD1 (5 bases). In germline, CDR1 is GTSNPN, CDR2 SVGIG (reference sequence). This CDR3 is 12 amino acids long. The germline V and J ends were trimmed by 2 bases and 4 bases, with 8 bases remaining between them.

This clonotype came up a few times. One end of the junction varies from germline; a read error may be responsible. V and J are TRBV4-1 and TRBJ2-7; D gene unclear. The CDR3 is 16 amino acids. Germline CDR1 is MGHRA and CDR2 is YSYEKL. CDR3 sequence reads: CASSQVMRPNPYEQYF. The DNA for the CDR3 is TGCGCCAGCAGCCAAGTCATGCGTCCGAATCCCTATGAGCAGTACTTC.

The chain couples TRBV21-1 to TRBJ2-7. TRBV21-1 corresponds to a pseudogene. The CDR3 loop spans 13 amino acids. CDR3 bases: TGTGCCAGCAGCAAAGATTATAGATCCGAGCAGTACTTC. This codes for CASSKDYRSEQYF.

CDR3 nucleotides: TGTGCCAGCAGTTCGGGACTCAAGGATACGCAGTATTTT. Translation gives CASSSGLKDTQYF. This rearrangement joins TRBV28 to TRBJ2-3; tentative D call: TRBD2 (6 bases). V lost 4 bases, J lost 6 bases, and 11 bases lay in between. The CDR3 runs 13 residues. CDR1 is MDHEN, CDR2 SYDVKM, per germline.

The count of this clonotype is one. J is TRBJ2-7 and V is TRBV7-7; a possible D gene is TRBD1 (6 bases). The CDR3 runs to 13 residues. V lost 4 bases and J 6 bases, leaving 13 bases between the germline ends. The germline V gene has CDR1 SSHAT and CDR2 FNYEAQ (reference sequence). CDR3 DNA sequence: TGTGCCAGCAGCTCAGGGGAGAAGGGCGAGCAGTACTTC. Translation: CASSSGEKGEQYF.

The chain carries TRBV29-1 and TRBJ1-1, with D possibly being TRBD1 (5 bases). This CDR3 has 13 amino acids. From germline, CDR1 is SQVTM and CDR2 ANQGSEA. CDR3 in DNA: TGCAACGTCCGGGGCGGGCTAAATGCTGAAGCTTTCTTT. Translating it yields CNVRGGLNAEAFF.

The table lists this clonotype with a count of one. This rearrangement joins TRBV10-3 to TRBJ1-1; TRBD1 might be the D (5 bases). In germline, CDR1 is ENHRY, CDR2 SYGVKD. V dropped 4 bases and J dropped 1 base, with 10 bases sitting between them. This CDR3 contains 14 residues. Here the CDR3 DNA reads TGTGCCATCAGTGGGGGGACGGGGAACACTGAAGCTTTCTTT. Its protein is CAISGGTGNTEAFF.